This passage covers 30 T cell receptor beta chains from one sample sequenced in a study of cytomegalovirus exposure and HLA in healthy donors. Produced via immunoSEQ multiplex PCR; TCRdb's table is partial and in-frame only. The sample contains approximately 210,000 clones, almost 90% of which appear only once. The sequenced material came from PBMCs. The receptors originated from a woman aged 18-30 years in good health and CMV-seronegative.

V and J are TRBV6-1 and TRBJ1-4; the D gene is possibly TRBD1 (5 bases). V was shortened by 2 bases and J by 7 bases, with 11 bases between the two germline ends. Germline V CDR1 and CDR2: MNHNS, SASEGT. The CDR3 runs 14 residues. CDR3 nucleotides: TGTGCCAGCAGTGAATACGGGGGGGTTGAAAAACTGTTTTTT. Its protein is CASSEYGGVEKLFF.

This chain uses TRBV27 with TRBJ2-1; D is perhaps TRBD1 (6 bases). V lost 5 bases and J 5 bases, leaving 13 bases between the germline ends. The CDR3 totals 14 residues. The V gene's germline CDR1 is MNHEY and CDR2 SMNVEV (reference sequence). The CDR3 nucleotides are TGTGCCAGCAGTCCCAGGGGACGGAACAATGAGCAGTTCTTC. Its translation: CASSPRGRNNEQFF.

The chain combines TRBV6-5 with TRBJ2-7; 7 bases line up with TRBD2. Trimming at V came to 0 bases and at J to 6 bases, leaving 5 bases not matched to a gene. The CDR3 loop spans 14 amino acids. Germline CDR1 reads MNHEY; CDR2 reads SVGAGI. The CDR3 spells CASSYSGGDREQYF. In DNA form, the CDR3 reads TGTGCCAGCAGTTACTCGGGGGGGGATCGCGAGCAGTACTTC.

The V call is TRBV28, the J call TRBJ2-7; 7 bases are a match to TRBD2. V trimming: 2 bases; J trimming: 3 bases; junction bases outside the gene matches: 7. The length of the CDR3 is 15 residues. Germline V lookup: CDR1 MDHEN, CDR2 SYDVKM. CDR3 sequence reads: CASSLVLAENYEQYF. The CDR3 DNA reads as TGTGCCAGCAGTTTAGTCCTAGCGGAGAACTACGAGCAGTACTTC.

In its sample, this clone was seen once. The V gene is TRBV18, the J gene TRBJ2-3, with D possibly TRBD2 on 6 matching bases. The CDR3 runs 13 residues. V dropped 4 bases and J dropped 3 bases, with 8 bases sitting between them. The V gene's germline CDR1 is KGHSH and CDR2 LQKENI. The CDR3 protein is CASSLRGTDTQYF. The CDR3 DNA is TGTGCCAGCTCACTCCGGGGGACAGATACGCAGTATTTT.

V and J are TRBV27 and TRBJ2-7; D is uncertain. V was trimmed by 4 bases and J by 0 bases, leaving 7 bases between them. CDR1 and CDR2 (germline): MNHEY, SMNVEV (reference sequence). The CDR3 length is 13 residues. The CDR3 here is CASSSMSSYEQYF. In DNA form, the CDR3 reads TGTGCCAGCAGTTCTATGAGCTCCTACGAGCAGTACTTC.

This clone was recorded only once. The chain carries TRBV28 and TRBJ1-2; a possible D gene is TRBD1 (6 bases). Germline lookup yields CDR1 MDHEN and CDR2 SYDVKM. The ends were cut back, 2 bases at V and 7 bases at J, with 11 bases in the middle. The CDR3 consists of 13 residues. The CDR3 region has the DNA TGTGCCAGCAGTTTAAGACAGGCTAGTGGCTACACCTTC. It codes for CASSLRQASGYTF.

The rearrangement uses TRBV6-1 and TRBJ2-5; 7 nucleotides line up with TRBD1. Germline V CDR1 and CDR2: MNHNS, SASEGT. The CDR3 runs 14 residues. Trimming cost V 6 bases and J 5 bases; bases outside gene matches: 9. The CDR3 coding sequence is TGTGCCAGCAGCCAGGGGGTCGGGCCGGAGACCCAGTACTTC. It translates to CASSQGVGPETQYF.

The CDR3 region is CASKGEGDTEAFF. In DNA, the CDR3 is TGTGCCAGTAAGGGGGAGGGTGACACTGAAGCTTTCTTT. This chain links TRBV19 with TRBJ1-1, with a possible D match to TRBD1 (6 bases). The CDR3 covers 13 residues. The ends were cut back, 7 bases at V and 3 bases at J, with 12 bases in the middle. CDR1 is LNHDA and CDR2 is SQIVND in the germline V gene (reference sequence).

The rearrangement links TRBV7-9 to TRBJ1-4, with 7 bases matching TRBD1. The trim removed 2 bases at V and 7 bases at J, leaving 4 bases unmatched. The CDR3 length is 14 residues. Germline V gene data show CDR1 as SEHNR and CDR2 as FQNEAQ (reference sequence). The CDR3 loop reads CASSLQGDIEKLFF. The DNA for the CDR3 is TGTGCCAGCAGCTTACAGGGGGATATTGAAAAACTGTTTTTT.

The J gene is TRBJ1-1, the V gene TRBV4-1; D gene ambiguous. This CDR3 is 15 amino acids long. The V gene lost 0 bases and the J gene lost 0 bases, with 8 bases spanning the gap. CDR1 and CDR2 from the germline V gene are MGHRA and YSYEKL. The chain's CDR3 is CASSQETRMNTEAFF. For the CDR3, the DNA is TGCGCCAGCAGCCAAGAGACACGAATGAACACTGAAGCTTTCTTT.

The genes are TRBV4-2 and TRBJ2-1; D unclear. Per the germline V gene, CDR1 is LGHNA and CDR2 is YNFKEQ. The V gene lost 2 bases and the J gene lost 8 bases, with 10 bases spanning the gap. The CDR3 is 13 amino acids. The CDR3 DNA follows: TGTGCCAGCAGCCAATTCCCCGAGGATGAGCAGTTCTTC. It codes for CASSQFPEDEQFF.

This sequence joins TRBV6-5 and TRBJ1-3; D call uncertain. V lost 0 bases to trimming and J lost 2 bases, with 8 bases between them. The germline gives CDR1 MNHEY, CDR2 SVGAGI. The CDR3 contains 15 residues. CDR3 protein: CASSYSKLAGNTIYF. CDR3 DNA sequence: TGTGCCAGCAGTTACTCGAAACTAGCTGGAAACACCATATATTTT.

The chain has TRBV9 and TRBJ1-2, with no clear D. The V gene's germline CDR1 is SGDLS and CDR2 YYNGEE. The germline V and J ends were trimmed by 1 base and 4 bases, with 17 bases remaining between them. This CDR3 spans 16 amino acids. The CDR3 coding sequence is TGTGCCAGCAGCGTAAGCTCGTGGGTGGGCATCTATGGCTACACCTTC. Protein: CASSVSSWVGIYGYTF.

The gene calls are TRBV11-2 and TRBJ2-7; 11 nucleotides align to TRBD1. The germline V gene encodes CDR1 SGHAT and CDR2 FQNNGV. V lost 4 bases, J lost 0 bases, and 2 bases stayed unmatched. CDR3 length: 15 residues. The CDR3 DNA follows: TGTGCCAGCAGCTCGGGGACAGGGGGCTCCTACGAGCAGTACTTC. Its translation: CASSSGTGGSYEQYF.

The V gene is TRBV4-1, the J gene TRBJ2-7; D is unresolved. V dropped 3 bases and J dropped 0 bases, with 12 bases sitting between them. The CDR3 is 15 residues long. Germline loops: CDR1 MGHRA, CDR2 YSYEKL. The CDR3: CASSQTTSSSYEQYF. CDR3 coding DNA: TGCGCCAGCAGCCAGACGACATCAAGCTCCTACGAGCAGTACTTC.

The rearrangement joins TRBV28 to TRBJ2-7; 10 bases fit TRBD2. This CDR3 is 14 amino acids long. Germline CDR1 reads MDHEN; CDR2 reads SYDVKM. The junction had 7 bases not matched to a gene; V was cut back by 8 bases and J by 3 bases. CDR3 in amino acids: CASRGTSVHYEQYF. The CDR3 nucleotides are TGTGCCAGCCGGGGGACTAGCGTCCACTACGAGCAGTACTTC.

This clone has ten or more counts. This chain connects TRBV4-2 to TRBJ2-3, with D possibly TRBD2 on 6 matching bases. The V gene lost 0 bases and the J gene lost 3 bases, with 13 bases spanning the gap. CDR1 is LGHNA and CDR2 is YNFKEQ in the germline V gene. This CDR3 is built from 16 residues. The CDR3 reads CASSQDRGSGTDTQYF. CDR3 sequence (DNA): TGTGCCAGCAGCCAAGATAGAGGGAGCGGGACAGATACGCAGTATTTT.

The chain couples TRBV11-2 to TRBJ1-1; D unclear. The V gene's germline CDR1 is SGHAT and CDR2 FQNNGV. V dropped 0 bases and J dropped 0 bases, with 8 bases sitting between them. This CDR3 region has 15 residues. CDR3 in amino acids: CASSLDGQLNTEAFF. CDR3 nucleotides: TGTGCCAGCAGCTTAGATGGGCAGTTGAACACTGAAGCTTTCTTT.

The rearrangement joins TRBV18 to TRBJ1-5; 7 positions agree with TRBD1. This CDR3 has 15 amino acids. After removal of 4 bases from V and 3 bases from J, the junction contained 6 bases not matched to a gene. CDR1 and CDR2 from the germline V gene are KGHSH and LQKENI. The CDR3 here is CASSQGANVNQPQHF. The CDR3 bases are TGTGCCAGCTCACAGGGGGCGAACGTCAATCAGCCCCAGCATTTT.

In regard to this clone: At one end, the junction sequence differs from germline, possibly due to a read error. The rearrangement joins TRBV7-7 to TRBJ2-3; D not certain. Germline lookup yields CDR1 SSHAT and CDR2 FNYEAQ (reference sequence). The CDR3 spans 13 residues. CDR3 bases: TGTGCTAGCAGCTTATATGGCACAGATACGCAGTATTTT. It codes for CASSLYGTDTQYF.

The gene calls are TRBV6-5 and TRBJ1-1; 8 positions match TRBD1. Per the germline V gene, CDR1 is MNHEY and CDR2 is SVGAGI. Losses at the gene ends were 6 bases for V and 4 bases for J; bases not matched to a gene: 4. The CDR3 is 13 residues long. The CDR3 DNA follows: TGTGCCAGCAGCCTGGACAGGGCCACTGAAGCTTTCTTT. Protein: CASSLDRATEAFF.

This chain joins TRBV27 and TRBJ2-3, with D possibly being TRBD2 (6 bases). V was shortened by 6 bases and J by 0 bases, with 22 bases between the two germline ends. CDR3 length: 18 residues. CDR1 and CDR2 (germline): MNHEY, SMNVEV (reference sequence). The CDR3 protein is CASSTTSISGTSTDTQYF. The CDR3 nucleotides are TGTGCCAGCAGCACAACCTCCATATCCGGGACTAGCACAGATACGCAGTATTTT.

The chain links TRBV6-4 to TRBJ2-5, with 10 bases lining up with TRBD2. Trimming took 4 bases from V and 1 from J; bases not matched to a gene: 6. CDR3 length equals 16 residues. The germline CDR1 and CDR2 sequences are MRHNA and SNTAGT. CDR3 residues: CASSGTSGAPQETQYF. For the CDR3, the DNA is TGTGCCAGCAGTGGGACTAGCGGCGCTCCCCAAGAGACCCAGTACTTC.

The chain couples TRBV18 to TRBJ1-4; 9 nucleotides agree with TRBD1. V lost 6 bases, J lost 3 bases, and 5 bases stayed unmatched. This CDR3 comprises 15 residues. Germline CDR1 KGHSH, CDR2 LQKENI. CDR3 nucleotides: TGTGCCAGCTCCAACAGGGGGCGGTCTAATGAAAAACTGTTTTTT. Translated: CASSNRGRSNEKLFF. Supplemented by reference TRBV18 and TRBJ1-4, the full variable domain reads NAGVMQNPRHLVRRRGQEARLRCSPMKGHSHVYWYRQLPEEGLKFMVYLQKENIIDESGMPKERFSAEFPKEGPSILRIQQVVRGDSAAYFCASSNRGRSNEKLFFGSGTQLSVL.

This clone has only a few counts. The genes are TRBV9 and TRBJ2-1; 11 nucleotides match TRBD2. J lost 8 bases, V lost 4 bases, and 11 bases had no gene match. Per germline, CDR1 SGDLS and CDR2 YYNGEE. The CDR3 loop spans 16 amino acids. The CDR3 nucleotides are TGTGCCAGCAGCATCTGGGTAGCGGGAGGGCCGGATGAGCAGTTCTTC. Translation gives CASSIWVAGGPDEQFF.

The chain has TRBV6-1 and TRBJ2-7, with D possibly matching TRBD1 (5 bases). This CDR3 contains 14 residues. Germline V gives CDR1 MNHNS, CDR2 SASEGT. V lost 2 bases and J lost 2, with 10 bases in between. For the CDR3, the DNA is TGTGCCAGCAGTGAATTAGGGGATACCTACGAGCAGTACTTC. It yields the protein CASSELGDTYEQYF.

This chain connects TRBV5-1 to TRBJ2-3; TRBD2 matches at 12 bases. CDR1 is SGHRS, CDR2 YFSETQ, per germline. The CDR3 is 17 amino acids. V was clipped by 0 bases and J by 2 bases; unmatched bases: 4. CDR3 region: CASSLGRTSGITDTQYF. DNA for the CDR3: TGCGCCAGCAGCTTGGGAAGGACTAGCGGGATCACAGATACGCAGTATTTT.

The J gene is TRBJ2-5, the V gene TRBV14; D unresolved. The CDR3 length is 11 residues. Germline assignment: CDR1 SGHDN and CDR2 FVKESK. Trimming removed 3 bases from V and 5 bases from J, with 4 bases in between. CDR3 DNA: TGTGCCAGCAGCCAGAGGGAGACCCAGTACTTC. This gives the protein CASSQRETQYF.

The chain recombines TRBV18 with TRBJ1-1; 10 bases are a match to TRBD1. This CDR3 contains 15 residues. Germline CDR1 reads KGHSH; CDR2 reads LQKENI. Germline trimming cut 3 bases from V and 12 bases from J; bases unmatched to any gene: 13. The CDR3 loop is CASSPQRDRGSSTFF. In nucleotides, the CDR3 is TGTGCCAGCTCACCGCAACGGGACAGGGGCTCTTCAACTTTCTTT.